The present T cell receptor (beta chain) was sequenced within a study of blood T cell repertoires in COVID-19. At the level of the study: T cells, B-cell-depleted T cells, or PBMCs provided the cDNA or gDNA that served as material.

V lost 1 base to trimming and J lost 7 bases, with 11 bases between them. The CDR3 totals 14 residues. Germline V CDR1 and CDR2: SGHVS, FQNEAQ. Sequencing used immunoSEQ multiplex PCR; TCRdb keeps in-frame clones, though not all of them. The sample has 250,000 to 350,000 clones, roughly 87% seen once. Sequencing was done on a sample of peripheral blood. The chain joins TRBV7-8 to TRBJ2-1; possibly TRBD1 for D (5 bases). This receptor was taken from a woman aged 50 to 60 who had recovered from COVID-19. The CDR3 nucleotides are TGTGCCAGCAGCTTAGTCAGGGTCGGAAATGAGCAGTTCTTC. Its protein is CASSLVRVGNEQFF. Variable domain in full (rest from reference TRBV7-8 and TRBJ2-1): GAGVSQSPRYKVAKRGQDVALRCDPISGHVSLFWYQQALGQGPEFLTYFQNEAQLDKSGLPSDRFFAERPEGSVSTLKIQRTQQEDSAVYLCASSLVRVGNEQFFGPGTRLTVL.